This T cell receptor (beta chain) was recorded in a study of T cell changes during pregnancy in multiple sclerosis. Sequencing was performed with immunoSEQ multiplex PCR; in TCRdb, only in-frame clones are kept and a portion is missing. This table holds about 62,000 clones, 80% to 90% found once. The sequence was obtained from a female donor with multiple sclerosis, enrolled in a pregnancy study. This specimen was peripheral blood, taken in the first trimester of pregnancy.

The CDR3 coding sequence is TGCGCCAGCACTCCATCGGGGGGCAATGAAAAACTGTTTTTT. Its translation: CASTPSGGNEKLFF. This sequence joins TRBV5-1 and TRBJ1-4, with D maybe TRBD1 (6 bases). There are 14 residues in the CDR3. Looked up from germline, CDR1 is SGHRS and CDR2 is YFSETQ. V was pared by 6 bases and J by 5 bases, with 14 bases between.